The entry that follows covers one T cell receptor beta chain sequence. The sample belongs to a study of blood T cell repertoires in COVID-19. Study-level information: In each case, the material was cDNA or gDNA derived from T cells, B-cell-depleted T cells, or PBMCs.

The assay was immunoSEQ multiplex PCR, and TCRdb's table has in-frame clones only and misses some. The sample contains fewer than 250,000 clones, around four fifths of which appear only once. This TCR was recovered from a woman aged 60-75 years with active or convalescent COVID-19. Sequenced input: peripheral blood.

The CDR3 loop reads CASSSEQNTEAFF. DNA for the CDR3: TGTGCCAGCAGCTCCGAACAGAACACTGAAGCTTTCTTT. The chain recombines TRBV7-3 with TRBJ1-1; D gene uncertain. The CDR3 spans 13 residues. Germline CDR1 is SGHTA and CDR2 is FQGTGA. The V end lost 4 bases, the J end lost 1 base, and 7 bases lay between the germline ends.